The subject of this entry is one T cell receptor (beta chain). The CDR3 covers 12 residues. The V end was cut by 7 bases, the J end by 10 bases, with 14 bases between. Constant-region reverse primers amplified full-length variable regions, followed by semi-nested Nested Universal Primer A PCR. TCRdb re-analysed the 5' RACE reads in MiXCR, keeping a single row per CDR3 protein. The table has 30,000 to 40,000 distinct CDR3 sequences, 26% seen once. Material for sequencing was naive CD4+ T cells sorted from a lymph node. Specified subset: naive CD4+ T cells, CD4+CD45RA+CD25-. This receptor was identified in a female donor with breast cancer. The chain employs TRBV12-3 or TRBV12-4 and TRBJ2-1, with a weak D call TRBD2 (5 bases). The CDR3 DNA follows: TGTGCCAGCACCCTCACGGGGAGAGAGCAGTTCTTC. Translation: CASTLTGREQFF.